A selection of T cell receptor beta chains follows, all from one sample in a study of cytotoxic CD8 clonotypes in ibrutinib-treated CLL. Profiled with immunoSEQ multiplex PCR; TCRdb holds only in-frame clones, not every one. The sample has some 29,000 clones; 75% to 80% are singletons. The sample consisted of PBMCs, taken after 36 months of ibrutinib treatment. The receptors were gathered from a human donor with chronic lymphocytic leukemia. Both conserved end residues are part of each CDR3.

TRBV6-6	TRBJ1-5	CASGEDGRVSNQPQHF
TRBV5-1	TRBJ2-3	CATPGEGDTQYF
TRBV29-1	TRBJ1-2	CSALPRGAYGYTF
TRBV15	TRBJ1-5	CATSRATGLSNQPQHF
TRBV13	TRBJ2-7	CASSFSGGKSYEQYF
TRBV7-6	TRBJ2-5	CASSLIVPPRAQYF
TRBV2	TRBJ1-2	CASSEYGGSYTF
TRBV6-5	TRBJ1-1	CASSRGLASKGAFF
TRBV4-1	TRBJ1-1	CASSRGTGGNWDTEAFF
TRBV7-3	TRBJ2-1	CASSLEGGWNNEQFF